A single sample gave rise to the 29 T cell receptor beta chains below, sequenced in a study of T-cell memory formation after mild COVID-19. TCRdb re-called the 5' RACE reads through MiXCR, storing one row per CDR3 protein. Among about 60,000 distinct CDR3 sequences listed, 12% were seen once. The specimen was PBMCs or a T cell subset sorted from them (not recorded which). The receptor set was obtained from a man between 18 and 29 years old who had mild COVID-19 (a few samples of this study predate the infection). Cell type and time point are not known.

The chain is built from TRBV2 and TRBJ1-4; D call uncertain. Trimming removed 3 bases at V and 0 bases at J, with 8 bases between. Germline CDR1 and CDR2: SNHLY and FYNNEI. CDR3 length: 15 amino acids. CDR3 DNA: TGTGCCAGCAGTGACACTACAACAACTAATGAAAAACTGTTTTTT. This sequence encodes CASSDTTTTNEKLFF. The complete variable domain, with remaining parts taken from reference TRBV2 and TRBJ1-4, reads EPEVTQTPSHQVTQMGQEVILRCVPISNHLYFYWYRQILGQKVEFLVSFYNNEISEKSEIFDDQFSVERPDGSNFTLKIRSTKLEDSAMYFCASSDTTTTNEKLFFGSGTQLSVL.

A few counts support this clonotype. The rearrangement links TRBV11-2 to TRBJ1-3; 9 positions match TRBD1. The J segment lost 4 bases and the V segment lost 4 bases, leaving 14 bases of the junction unmatched. In germline, CDR1 is SGHAT, CDR2 FQNNGV. The CDR3 length is 18 residues. The CDR3 is CASSSLRRDRAGGNTIYF. DNA of the CDR3: TGTGCCAGCAGCTCTCTCCGCCGGGACAGGGCGGGGGGAAACACCATATATTTT.

A few counts support this clonotype. This chain joins TRBV11-2 and TRBJ2-7; TRBD2 agrees at 10 bases. The CDR3 has 14 amino acids. With 5 bases clipped from V and 4 bases from J, the junction kept 5 bases outside the gene matches. CDR1 SGHAT and CDR2 FQNNGV come from the germline V gene. The CDR3 is CASSRPSGGYEQYF. As DNA, the CDR3 is TGTGCCAGCAGCCGCCCTAGCGGGGGTTACGAGCAGTACTTC. Variable domain in full (rest from reference TRBV11-2 and TRBJ2-7): EAGVAQSPRYKIIEKRQSVAFWCNPISGHATLYWYQQILGQGPKLLIQFQNNGVVDDSQLPKDRFSAERLKGVDSTLKIQPAKLEDSAVYLCASSRPSGGYEQYFGPGTRLTVT.

This clonotype came up a few times. The CDR3, as DNA: TGTGCCAGCAGCCCCGCTGAGGGGGTAACGCGGGAGCAGTACGTC. Its translation is CASSPAEGVTREQYV. The chain recombines TRBV7-8 with TRBJ2-7; D perhaps matches TRBD1 (6 bases). With 5 bases removed from V and 7 bases from J, the gap between germline ends came to 21 bases. The germline gives CDR1 SGHVS, CDR2 FQNEAQ. The CDR3 is 15 amino acids.

This clonotype was detected a few times. The J gene is TRBJ1-1, the V gene TRBV6-5; 7 bases are shared with TRBD1. V was pared by 5 bases and J by 5 bases, with 5 bases of the junction left unmatched. The CDR3 extends over 13 amino acids. CDR1 and CDR2 from the germline V gene are MNHEY and SVGAGI. CDR3 sequence reads: CASSPTGVTEAFF. The CDR3 DNA reads TGTGCCAGCAGTCCCACAGGGGTTACTGAAGCTTTCTTT.

In this sample, this clonotype turned up a few times. This rearrangement joins TRBV7-2 to TRBJ1-2; D is ambiguous. V was shortened by 2 bases and J by 6 bases, with 7 bases between the two germline ends. The CDR3 consists of 12 residues. The V gene's germline CDR1 is SGHTA and CDR2 FQGNSA. This chain's CDR3 is CASSLLWDGYTF. The CDR3 DNA reads TGTGCCAGCAGCTTACTTTGGGATGGCTACACCTTC.

A note on this clonotype: One end of the junction does not line up with germline, which may come from a read error. The chain combines TRBV4-2 with TRBJ1-6; D gene uncertain. The CDR3 runs 15 residues. Per germline, CDR1 LGHNA and CDR2 YNFKEQ. The CDR3 sequence: CASSQGSLRATGLQF. The CDR3 DNA sequence: TGTGCCAGCAGCCAAGGGAGCCTGAGGGCCACGGGTCTGCAATTT.

This clonotype was seen many times. The chain employs TRBV5-1 and TRBJ2-2; D gene ambiguous. The germline CDR1 and CDR2 sequences are SGHRS and YFSETQ. The CDR3 loop spans 12 amino acids. V was shortened by 0 bases and J by 7 bases, with 4 bases between the two germline ends. The CDR3 reads CASSLEDGELFF. In DNA, the CDR3 is TGCGCCAGCAGCTTGGAGGACGGGGAGCTGTTTTTT. Together with reference TRBV5-1 and TRBJ2-2, the CDR3 gives the full variable domain: KAGVTQTPRYLIKTRGQQVTLSCSPISGHRSVSWYQQTPGQGLQFLFEYFSETQRNKGNFPGRFSGRQFSNSRSEMNVSTLELGDSALYLCASSLEDGELFFGEGSRLTVL.

This rearrangement joins TRBV2 to TRBJ2-7; a weak D match, TRBD2 (5 bases). The ends were cut back, 3 bases at V and 2 bases at J, with 14 bases in the middle. The CDR3 extends over 15 amino acids. Germline lookup yields CDR1 SNHLY and CDR2 FYNNEI. DNA of the CDR3: TGTGCCAGCAGTGATCGGAGGCCCCTAACCTACGAGCAGTACGTC. It codes for CASSDRRPLTYEQYV.

This clonotype has only a few counts. V is TRBV7-2 and J is TRBJ1-6, with D uncertain. The CDR3 sequence is 13 residues long. CDR1 and CDR2 (germline): SGHTA, FQGNSA. V shed 4 bases and J shed 7 bases, with 8 bases lying between them. CDR3 residues: CASSSDTNSPLHF. The CDR3 DNA is TGTGCCAGCAGCTCAGACACAAATTCACCCCTCCACTTT.

This clonotype was recorded at least ten times. The J gene is TRBJ2-1, the V gene TRBV7-3; 7 positions match TRBD2. This CDR3 contains 16 residues. Trimming cost V 2 bases and J 1 base; bases outside gene matches: 5. The germline V gene has CDR1 SGHTA and CDR2 FQGTGA. The CDR3 nucleotides read TGTGCCAGCAGCTTAGAGGGGCGGGGGTCCTACAATGAGCAGTTCTTC. Translation gives CASSLEGRGSYNEQFF.

This chain joins TRBV5-1 and TRBJ1-3; D may be TRBD1 (5 bases). The CDR3 contains 14 residues. The ends were cut back, 4 bases at V and 4 bases at J, with 12 bases in the middle. Per germline, CDR1 SGHRS and CDR2 YFSETQ. The CDR3 region is CASSPGLAGNTIYF. CDR3 in DNA: TGCGCCAGCAGCCCGGGACTGGCGGGAAACACCATATATTTT.

This clonotype was seen at least ten times. The chain couples TRBV4-2 to TRBJ2-7; D is ambiguous. Germline loops: CDR1 LGHNA, CDR2 YNFKEQ. Trimming removed 4 bases from V and 6 bases from J, with 13 bases in between. This CDR3 has 13 amino acids. CDR3: CASSLHSAGEQYF. For the CDR3, the DNA is TGTGCCAGCAGCCTCCACAGCGCAGGCGAGCAGTACTTC.

This clonotype was picked up a small number of times. The CDR3 DNA is TGTGCCAGCAGATACGGGACTAGCGGGGGAGATACGCAGTATTTT. Amino acids: CASRYGTSGGDTQYF. The J gene is TRBJ2-3, the V gene TRBV12-3 or TRBV12-4; 14 bases align to TRBD2. The trim removed 6 bases at V and 5 bases at J, leaving 4 bases unmatched. This CDR3 comprises 15 residues.

This clonotype was recorded at least ten times. The V gene is TRBV11-2, the J gene TRBJ2-3; D uncertain. Germline V CDR1 and CDR2: SGHAT, FQNNGV. The CDR3 sequence is 16 residues long. V was shortened by 1 base and J by 2 bases, with 13 bases between the two germline ends. The DNA of the CDR3 is TGTGCCAGCAGCTTAGGTGTAGGTTCCCTCACAGATACGCAGTATTTT. Its translation is CASSLGVGSLTDTQYF.

This clonotype was observed a handful of times. This sequence joins TRBV7-2 and TRBJ2-4, with 11 bases matching TRBD2. V gave up 4 bases and J gave up 7 bases; unmatched junction bases: 3. Germline CDR1 and CDR2: SGHTA and FQGNSA. The CDR3 loop spans 14 amino acids. CDR3 protein: CASSSLAGGNIQYF. As DNA, the CDR3 is TGTGCCAGCAGCTCCCTAGCGGGGGGCAACATTCAGTACTTC. Full variable domain (remainder filled in from reference TRBV7-2 and TRBJ2-4): GAGVSQSPSNKVTEKGKDVELRCDPISGHTALYWYRQSLGQGLEFLIYFQGNSAPDKSGLPSDRFSAERTGGSVSTLTIQRTQQEDSAVYLCASSSLAGGNIQYFGAGTRLSVL.

The J gene is TRBJ1-2, the V gene TRBV6-6, with D possibly being TRBD1 (5 bases). The CDR3 has 12 residues. V was shortened by 5 bases and J by 4 bases, with 8 bases between the two germline ends. CDR1 and CDR2 from the germline V gene are MNHNY and SVGAGI (reference sequence). In DNA, the CDR3 is TGTGCCAGCAGTCAGCAGGGCTATGGCTACACCTTC. Its protein is CASSQQGYGYTF.

The chain employs TRBV18 and TRBJ1-5; D call uncertain. Per the germline V gene, CDR1 is KGHSH and CDR2 is LQKENI. Trimming removed 5 bases at V and 7 bases at J, with 12 bases between. This CDR3 comprises 13 residues. The chain's CDR3 is CASSKASNQPQHF. CDR3 nucleotide sequence: TGTGCCAGCTCAAAGGCCAGTAACCAGCCCCAGCATTTT.

V is TRBV6-5 and J is TRBJ1-2, with 9 bases that match TRBD1. Unmatched junction bases numbered 9, after V lost 4 bases and J lost 6 bases. Germline CDR1 reads MNHEY; CDR2 reads SVGAGI. The CDR3 has 15 amino acids. In DNA, the CDR3 is TGTGCCAGCAGTTTAAGACCCACAGGGGGCGATGGCTACACCTTC. Residues: CASSLRPTGGDGYTF.

This rearrangement joins TRBV20-1 to TRBJ2-6, with 8 bases fitting TRBD1. V gave up 0 bases and J gave up 0 bases; unmatched junction bases: 4. This CDR3 region has 17 residues. Germline V gene lookup returns CDR1 DFQATT and CDR2 SNEGSKA (reference sequence). In nucleotides, the CDR3 is TGCAGTGCTAGAGATTGGACAGGGAGCTCTGGGGCCAACGTCCTGACTTTC. Residues: CSARDWTGSSGANVLTF.

The chain links TRBV3-1 to TRBJ2-1; 8 nucleotides line up with TRBD2. Germline CDR1 and CDR2: LGHDT and YNNKEL (reference sequence). There are 17 residues in the CDR3. The junction had 15 bases not matched to a gene; V was cut back by 6 bases and J by 5 bases. The CDR3 protein is CASRLTSGTSLHNEQFF. CDR3 nucleotides: TGTGCCAGCAGACTGACGTCCGGGACTAGTCTCCACAATGAGCAGTTCTTC.

The chain recombines TRBV10-3 with TRBJ2-2; no clear D. Germline loops: CDR1 ENHRY, CDR2 SYGVKD. The CDR3 is made up of 14 amino acids. The V end lost 7 bases, the J end lost 1 base, and 10 bases lay between the germline ends. CDR3 protein: CAINTAQNTGELFF. CDR3 DNA: TGTGCCATCAACACAGCTCAGAACACCGGGGAGCTGTTTTTT.

This chain joins TRBV4-3 and TRBJ2-7, with D maybe TRBD1 (6 bases). V was trimmed by 5 bases and J by 6 bases, leaving 20 bases between them. CDR1 and CDR2 from the germline V gene are LGHNA and YSLEER. CDR3 size: 15 residues. CDR3 nucleotides: TGCGCCAGCAGCGGCAGCATGGGCAGGGGTGCCGAGCAGTACTTC. Protein product: CASSGSMGRGAEQYF.

The genes are TRBV5-5 and TRBJ2-6, with D maybe TRBD2 (5 bases). Germline values: CDR1 SGHKS, CDR2 YYEKEE (reference sequence). There are 13 residues in the CDR3. Trimming took off 6 bases at V and 4 bases at J, with 8 bases between the two ends. CDR3 sequence (DNA): TGTGCCAGCACGGGAACCGGGGCCAACGTCCTGACTTTC. Protein sequence: CASTGTGANVLTF.

The V gene is TRBV11-2, the J gene TRBJ2-2; D is ambiguous. CDR3 length equals 12 residues. Trimming cost V 3 bases and J 6 bases, with 5 bases left between them. CDR1 SGHAT and CDR2 FQNNGV come from the germline V gene. The CDR3 protein is CASSFQSGELFF. In DNA, the CDR3 is TGTGCCAGCAGCTTTCAGTCCGGGGAGCTGTTTTTT.

The chain links TRBV3-1 to TRBJ1-6; unclear D gene. There are 13 residues in the CDR3. The V end was cut by 4 bases, the J end by 11 bases, with 12 bases between. Germline CDR1 and CDR2: LGHDT and YNNKEL (reference sequence). The CDR3 spells CASSPGFEAPLHF. For the CDR3, the DNA is TGTGCCAGCAGCCCTGGTTTCGAGGCACCCCTCCACTTT.

V is TRBV7-2 and J is TRBJ2-4; D not resolved. V was pared by 1 base and J by 8 bases, with 15 bases between. The CDR3 sequence is 15 residues long. Germline values: CDR1 SGHTA, CDR2 FQGNSA. CDR3 bases: TGTGCCAGCAGCTTAGGTCCAGGTTTAAGTGACATTCAGTACTTC. This gives the protein CASSLGPGLSDIQYF.

This clonotype was recorded at least ten times. The CDR3 DNA is TGTGCCAGCAGAGAAGGAGGGATCAGCACAGATACGCAGTATTTT. Translated, it gives CASREGGISTDTQYF. This chain joins TRBV27 and TRBJ2-3, with TRBD2 as a possible D gene (6 bases). Trimming removed 6 bases at V and 0 bases at J, with 13 bases between. The CDR3 length is 15 residues. Germline CDR1 is MNHEY and CDR2 is SMNVEV (reference sequence).

The CDR3 here is CASSQDRGLTYEQYF. The CDR3 nucleotides read TGTGCCAGCAGCCAAGATCGGGGTCTAACCTACGAGCAGTACTTC. The rearrangement links TRBV4-2 to TRBJ2-7; a weak D match, TRBD2 (5 bases). V was trimmed by 0 bases and J by 2 bases, leaving 11 bases between them. This CDR3 is built from 15 residues. Per germline, CDR1 LGHNA and CDR2 YNFKEQ.